This T cell receptor beta chain was captured by sequencing in a study of blood T cells in healthy people across ages (dated by TCRdb to 2014 to 2015). Regarding the study in general: In model experiments, roughly one uniquely barcoded TCR beta cDNA molecule per two T cells was captured by template switching. The study analyzed two additional independent replicas of 1 million unique cDNA reads from the same blood draw for two donors, one aged 18 to 29 and one aged 80 or older. Donors were grouped into four age groups: young (average roughly 15 years), middle-aged (less than 40), aged (about 60) and long-lived (approximately 75). Using deep sequencing normalized with unique cDNA molecular identifiers, the study measured how TCR beta repertoire diversity changes with age. Donors of different ages were randomly distributed across sequencing lanes to avoid experimental bias.

To prepare the library, 5' RACE was applied. The sequencing machine was an Illumina HiSeq 2500. The second PCR ran for about 6 to 12 cycles and used a J-beta primer mix along with a sample-barcoded 5' primer. Each TCR beta cDNA molecule received a unique molecular identifier from a template-switch 5' adaptor carrying 12 random nucleotides. Each sample yielded at least 3 million CDR3-containing paired-end reads. All of the RNA was converted into first-strand cDNA using the Mint cDNA synthesis kit, with a TRBC-specific oligonucleotide serving as the primer. All cDNA was treated with uracil-DNA glycosylase and then went through a first 18-cycle PCR with the universal primers M1SS and BC2_uni_R. Processing in the source paper ran as follows. For normalization, 1 million high-quality reads were randomly selected from each sample, with every read carrying a distinct molecular identifier. Instead of being binned into consensus sequences, reads that shared molecular identifiers were thrown out. CDR3 identification, clonotype clustering and error correction used MiTCR with a Q25 quality threshold and the strictest error-elimination algorithm. A nonparametric unseen species model with Euler transformation was used to estimate a lower bound on total TCR beta diversity. Through fastp at Q25 and MiXCR, TCRdb rebuilt clones from the public reads, retaining in-frame beta chains. Identical CDR3 protein sequences are pooled into one entry, listed with their most common genes and DNA. TCRdb's processing, not the study's, gives the V and J calls here. The sample profile shows around 1,700,000 distinct CDR3 sequences; 28% of them were found once. Less than 9.5% of the sample is in the top ten clones.

Comments on this clonotype: The clone's antigen remains unknown. It has no much larger one-base neighbor in the sample; base qualities were not kept.

What the research found in general, with its limitations: Observed TCR beta diversity per million T cells fell roughly linearly with age, and a significant reduction was already apparent by age roughly 40. Conclusive comparison of naive and antigen-experienced compartments was prevented by the profiling of bulk unsorted PBMCs. The CMV infection status of donors was not known, potentially confounding age-related changes in expanded clonotypes. Compared with the aged group, the long-lived group had more naive CD4+ T cells, fewer expanded clones and increased TCR diversity, a pattern suggesting age selection. Estimates of total diversity based on one million sequenced T cells were considered lower bounds and underestimates. The percentage of naive T cells measured by flow cytometry correlated strongly with observed TCR beta diversity.

V sheds 4 bases and J sheds 0 bases, leaving 13 bases between their ends. The CDR3 runs 15 amino acids, cysteine and phenylalanine included. Solely the CDR3 DNA is kept, with 45 bases framed from the first base. CDR1 and CDR2, per the germline V gene, are SGDLS and YYNGEE. The donors were roughly 40 Caucasian individuals from Russia, aged roughly 6 to 90 years, who were systemically healthy. Ten milliliters of peripheral blood were drawn from each donor into EDTA-treated Vacutainer tubes. Ficoll-Paque density-gradient centrifugation was used to isolate PBMCs, with at least 6.5 million per sample. Total RNA was extracted from PBMCs with Trizol reagent, with at least 5.5 micrograms obtained per sample. For every donor, flow cytometry on a PBMC aliquot measured the percentage of naive CD45RAhigh/CD27high T cells.

In this chain, TRBV9 is recombined with TRBJ1-2, with TRBD1 tentatively as D gene (5 bases match). Sequences were obtained from blood. The sequence was collected from a young woman in good health. The sequence in DNA is TGTGCCAGCAGCCACCGACAGTTTCCTAACTATGGCTACACCTTC. This codes for CASSHRQFPNYGYTF. Reference TRBV9 and TRBJ1-2 proteins supply the regions before and after the CDR3; the full variable domain is: DSGVTQTPKHLITATGQRVTLRCSPRSGDLSVYWYQQSLDQGLQFLIQYYNGEERAKGNILERFSAQQFPDLHSELNLSSLELGDSALYFCASSHRQFPNYGYTFGSGTRLTVV.